This T cell receptor beta chain was captured by sequencing in a study of shared clonotypes between healthy human individuals. As for the study in general: Ranging from 18 to 49 in age, donors were two women and a few men.

Findings of the study overall: Clonotypes that were shared across a few donors made up around 5.5% of naive CD4 clonotypes.

Ten or more counts support this clone. Its antigen is not known. V lost 8 bases to trimming and J lost 7 bases; unmatched junction nucleotides: 8. There are 14 residues in the CDR3. Germline assignment: CDR1 SNHLY and CDR2 FYNNEI. Genomic DNA (from each subset) was split evenly across several immunoSEQ plates. TCRdb's table, derived via immunoSEQ multiplex PCR, lists solely in-frame clones and lacks some. The table shows some 680,000 clones, with roughly 72% occurring only once. This receptor was taken from a woman aged 30 to 39 in good health. This chain links TRBV2 with TRBJ2-1; 10 bases fit TRBD2. The sequenced sample consisted of memory CD4+ T cells sorted from blood. Subset indicated: CD45RA-negative fraction. The CDR3, as DNA: TGTGCCAGCCAGGGACTAGCGAGTAATAATGAGCAGTTCTTC. Translated, it gives CASQGLASNNEQFF.